The 5 T cell receptor beta chains listed next were all sequenced from one sample in a study of blood T cell repertoires in COVID-19. Some clones are missing from TCRdb's copy, which holds only in-frame ones; the method was immunoSEQ multiplex PCR. Of approximately 50,000 clones in the sample, around 90% were seen once. The specimen sequenced was peripheral blood. These receptors all stem from a human donor in a cohort sampled during active COVID-19.

The gene calls are TRBV28 and TRBJ2-5, with 7 bases aligning to TRBD2. CDR3 length: 15 amino acids. With V trimmed by 3 bases and J by 2 bases, 6 bases remained unmatched. Germline CDR1 MDHEN, CDR2 SYDVKM. CDR3 residues: CASSLPQGGQETQYF. DNA for the CDR3: TGTGCCAGCAGTTTGCCGCAGGGAGGGCAAGAGACCCAGTACTTC.

As regards this clone: Compared with germline, one end of the junction differs, possibly owing to a read error. CDR3 nucleotide sequence: TGTGCCAGCAGTGAGGAGAGGGGGCGAGGGGACTTC. This gives the protein CASSEERGRGDF. The chain carries TRBV2 and TRBJ2-4; 7 bases are a match to TRBD1. The CDR3 extends over 12 amino acids. Germline lookup yields CDR1 SNHLY and CDR2 FYNNEI.

The rearrangement uses TRBV30 and TRBJ1-5; D call uncertain. The CDR3 extends over 15 amino acids. Germline V CDR1 and CDR2: GTSNPN, SVGIG (reference sequence). With 0 bases removed from V and 0 bases from J, the gap between germline ends came to 9 bases. Here the CDR3 DNA reads TGTGCCTGGAGTGTCTCAGGTAATAGCAATCAGCCCCAGCATTTT. This encodes CAWSVSGNSNQPQHF.

In its sample, this clone was seen a few times. The chain links TRBV6-1 to TRBJ1-1; D may be TRBD1 (6 bases). Trimming shortened V by 2 bases and J by 10 bases, and 17 bases separated the two germline ends. The CDR3 has 14 amino acids. The V gene's germline CDR1 is MNHNS and CDR2 SASEGT. CDR3 nucleotide sequence: TGTGCCAGCAGTGAATCGACCGACAGGTTCGGAGCTTTCTTT. Protein sequence: CASSESTDRFGAFF.

This chain links TRBV7-2 with TRBJ2-1; 11 nucleotides match TRBD2. Germline lookup yields CDR1 SGHTA and CDR2 FQGNSA. The trim removed 6 bases at V and 4 bases at J, leaving 5 bases unmatched. This CDR3 spans 15 amino acids. Here the CDR3 reads CASRILAGDYNEQFF. The CDR3, as DNA: TGTGCCAGCAGGATACTAGCGGGGGATTACAATGAGCAGTTCTTC.